This is a list of T cell receptor beta chains from one sample in a study of cytomegalovirus exposure and HLA in healthy donors. Sequencing used immunoSEQ multiplex PCR; TCRdb keeps in-frame clones, though not all of them. Of more than 65,000 clones in the sample, roughly two thirds are singletons; the top ten hold about 6.9%. Sequenced sample: PBMCs. These receptors came from a woman between 50 and 59 years old in good health and CMV-seropositive. Each CDR3 is given with its conserved first and last residue. D genes are given only for firm matches. The size of a clone is reported for some rows only, either as once, few or many, or as a class for expanded clones.

CDR3 protein: CASSKTGGYQPQHF
CDR3 DNA: TGTGCCAGCAGCAAGACAGGGGGTTATCAGCCCCAGCATTTT
V gene: TRBV7-2
clone size: -
J gene: TRBJ1-5
D gene: TRBD1

CDR3 protein: CAISEGQGSYEQYF
CDR3 DNA: TGTGCCATCAGTGAGGGGCAGGGGAGTTACGAGCAGTACTTC
V gene: TRBV10-3
clone size: -
J gene: TRBJ2-7
D gene: -

CDR3 protein: CASSRGLGTQYF
CDR3 DNA: TGTGCCAGCAGCCGAGGGTTGGGGACCCAGTACTTC
V gene: TRBV6-5
clone size: -
J gene: TRBJ2-5
D gene: -

CDR3 protein: CASSRTTYREPPYEQYF
CDR3 DNA: TGTGCCAGCAGCCGTACGACATACAGGGAACCTCCCTACGAGCAGTACTTC
V gene: TRBV7-2
clone size: -
J gene: TRBJ2-7
D gene: -

CDR3 protein: CASSIGLATRLAEQFF
CDR3 DNA: TGTGCCAGTAGTATAGGTTTAGCTACCCGACTCGCTGAGCAGTTCTTC
V gene: TRBV19
clone size: -
J gene: TRBJ2-1
D gene: -

CDR3 protein: CASSEGQTFGELFF
CDR3 DNA: TGTGCCAGCAGTGAAGGTCAGACCTTCGGGGAACTGTTTTTT
V gene: TRBV2
clone size: -
J gene: TRBJ1-4
D gene: -

CDR3 protein: CASSHGQGGTYEQYF
CDR3 DNA: TGTGCCAGCAGTCACGGACAGGGGGGAACCTACGAGCAGTACTTC
V gene: TRBV28
clone size: few
J gene: TRBJ2-7
D gene: TRBD1

CDR3 protein: CASTKQGFTDTQYF
CDR3 DNA: TGCGCCAGTACCAAACAGGGCTTCACAGATACGCAGTATTTT
V gene: TRBV5-1
clone size: -
J gene: TRBJ2-3
D gene: -

CDR3 protein: CASSLQGGYEQYF
CDR3 DNA: TGTGCCAGCAGCCTACAGGGGGGCTACGAGCAGTACTTC
V gene: TRBV7-9
clone size: -
J gene: TRBJ2-7
D gene: TRBD1

CDR3 protein: CASSGDLYYEKLFF
CDR3 DNA: TGCGCCAGCAGTGGCGACCTTTACTACGAAAAACTGTTTTTT
V gene: TRBV10-2
clone size: few
J gene: TRBJ1-4
D gene: -

CDR3 protein: CASRVGAGGNTIYF
CDR3 DNA: TGTGCCAGCCGCGTAGGGGCGGGTGGAAACACCATATATTTT
V gene: TRBV7-9
clone size: few
J gene: TRBJ1-3
D gene: -

CDR3 protein: CASSFGGAAQVSGNTIYF
CDR3 DNA: TGTGCCAGCAGCTTTGGAGGGGCAGCCCAAGTCTCTGGAAACACCATATATTTT
V gene: TRBV7-8
clone size: once
J gene: TRBJ1-3
D gene: -

CDR3 protein: CASSVEVYEQYF
CDR3 DNA: TGTGCCAGCAGTGTAGAAGTTTACGAGCAGTACTTC
V gene: TRBV2
clone size: -
J gene: TRBJ2-7
D gene: -

CDR3 protein: CASSSEQGAEETQYF
CDR3 DNA: TGTGCCAGCAGCTCAGAACAGGGGGCTGAAGAGACCCAGTACTTC
V gene: TRBV7-9
clone size: -
J gene: TRBJ2-5
D gene: TRBD1

CDR3 protein: CASSDLQAFPYTIYF
CDR3 DNA: TGCGCCAGCAGCGATCTACAGGCTTTCCCGTACACCATATATTTT
V gene: TRBV5-1
clone size: -
J gene: TRBJ1-3
D gene: -

CDR3 protein: CASRSGAAGGYTF
CDR3 DNA: TGTGCCAGCAGGTCAGGGGCGGCGGGTGGCTACACCTTC
V gene: TRBV6-5
clone size: -
J gene: TRBJ1-2
D gene: -

CDR3 protein: CASSFSGLGGGETQYF
CDR3 DNA: TGCGCCAGCAGCTTCTCGGGACTAGGGGGCGGTGAGACCCAGTACTTC
V gene: TRBV5-1
clone size: -
J gene: TRBJ2-5
D gene: -

CDR3 protein: CASGGGLGANEKLFF
CDR3 DNA: TGTGCCTCAGGCGGGGGGCTCGGTGCTAATGAAAAACTGTTTTTT
V gene: TRBV11-2
clone size: -
J gene: TRBJ1-4
D gene: -

CDR3 protein: CASSLDPPGTSGRTDTQYF
CDR3 DNA: TGTGCCAGCAGCTTAGACCCTCCCGGGACTAGCGGTCGCACAGATACGCAGTATTTT
V gene: TRBV7-2
clone size: -
J gene: TRBJ2-3
D gene: TRBD2

CDR3 protein: CASSLDGGHTGELFF
CDR3 DNA: TGCGCCAGCAGCTTGGATGGAGGTCACACCGGGGAGCTGTTTTTT
V gene: TRBV5-1
clone size: -
J gene: TRBJ2-2
D gene: -

CDR3 protein: CASSQGVAGLSYEQYF
CDR3 DNA: TGCGCCAGCAGCCAAGGGGTAGCGGGGCTATCCTACGAGCAGTACTTC
V gene: TRBV4-1
clone size: -
J gene: TRBJ2-7
D gene: TRBD2

CDR3 protein: CASSSGTENGYTF
CDR3 DNA: TGTGCCAGCAGTTCCGGGACAGAAAATGGCTACACCTTC
V gene: TRBV6-5
clone size: -
J gene: TRBJ1-2
D gene: TRBD1

CDR3 protein: CASSLGASIRQAKNIQYF
CDR3 DNA: TGTGCCAGCAGCTTAGGGGCCTCTATAAGGCAGGCCAAAAACATTCAGTACTTC
V gene: TRBV7-8
clone size: -
J gene: TRBJ2-4
D gene: -

CDR3 protein: CASSRPALKKRETQYF
CDR3 DNA: TGTGCCAGCAGTCGGCCGGCTCTCAAAAAGCGGGAGACCCAGTACTTC
V gene: TRBV5-4
clone size: -
J gene: TRBJ2-5
D gene: -

CDR3 protein: CASSLDRGGNTEAFF
CDR3 DNA: TGTGCCAGCAGCCTCGACAGGGGTGGGAACACTGAAGCTTTCTTT
V gene: TRBV9
clone size: -
J gene: TRBJ1-1
D gene: TRBD1

CDR3 protein: CASSEFEGYGYTF
CDR3 DNA: TGTGCCAGCAGTGAATTTGAGGGCTATGGCTACACCTTC
V gene: TRBV25-1
clone size: few
J gene: TRBJ1-2
D gene: -

CDR3 protein: CATSRDRGQHYGYTF
CDR3 DNA: TGTGCCACCAGCAGAGATCGAGGGCAGCACTATGGCTACACCTTC
V gene: TRBV15
clone size: -
J gene: TRBJ1-2
D gene: -

CDR3 protein: CSVGRLRGGADTQYF
CDR3 DNA: TGCAGCGTAGGCAGACTCCGGGGGGGGGCAGATACGCAGTATTTT
V gene: TRBV29-1
clone size: -
J gene: TRBJ2-3
D gene: TRBD2

CDR3 protein: CASSQFGTGFKGELFF
CDR3 DNA: TGTGCCAGCAGCCAATTCGGGACAGGGTTTAAGGGGGAGCTGTTTTTT
V gene: TRBV14
clone size: few
J gene: TRBJ2-2
D gene: TRBD1

CDR3 protein: CASSLVDERSGELFF
CDR3 DNA: TGTGCCAGCAGCTTAGTTGATGAGCGCTCCGGGGAGCTGTTTTTT
V gene: TRBV7-6
clone size: -
J gene: TRBJ2-2
D gene: -

CDR3 protein: CASTGGRAEAFF
CDR3 DNA: TGTGCCAGTACGGGGGGCAGAGCTGAAGCTTTCTTT
V gene: TRBV19
clone size: once
J gene: TRBJ1-1
D gene: -

CDR3 protein: CASSREIAGGRPGEQYF
CDR3 DNA: TGTGCCAGCAGCCGAGAGATAGCGGGGGGCAGACCCGGCGAGCAGTACTTC
V gene: TRBV4-2
clone size: -
J gene: TRBJ2-7
D gene: TRBD2

CDR3 protein: CASSLEWQTHNEQFF
CDR3 DNA: TGTGCCAGCAGCTTAGAATGGCAAACCCACAATGAGCAGTTCTTC
V gene: TRBV7-9
clone size: -
J gene: TRBJ2-1
D gene: -

CDR3 protein: CASSSQSSGNTIYF
CDR3 DNA: TGTGCCAGCAGCTCACAGAGCTCTGGAAACACCATATATTTT
V gene: TRBV7-6
clone size: -
J gene: TRBJ1-3
D gene: -

CDR3 protein: CASSYSRPEDYEQYF
CDR3 DNA: TGTGCCAGCAGTTACTCAAGGCCGGAGGACTACGAGCAGTACTTC
V gene: TRBV6-5
clone size: -
J gene: TRBJ2-7
D gene: -

CDR3 protein: CASSLASALNEKLFF
CDR3 DNA: TGCGCCAGCAGCTTGGCTAGTGCGCTTAATGAAAAACTGTTTTTT
V gene: TRBV5-1
clone size: -
J gene: TRBJ1-4
D gene: -

CDR3 protein: CASSLGGGYLETQYF
CDR3 DNA: TGTGCCAGCAGCTTAGGCGGGGGGTATTTGGAGACCCAGTACTTC
V gene: TRBV7-2
clone size: -
J gene: TRBJ2-5
D gene: TRBD2

CDR3 protein: CASSQGQGSDTQYF
CDR3 DNA: TGTGCCAGCAGCCAAGGGCAGGGGTCAGATACGCAGTATTTT
V gene: TRBV16
clone size: -
J gene: TRBJ2-3
D gene: -

CDR3 protein: CASIPQGDTQYF
CDR3 DNA: TGTGCCAGCATCCCTCAGGGAGATACGCAGTATTTT
V gene: TRBV21-1
clone size: -
J gene: TRBJ2-3
D gene: -

CDR3 protein: CASSLGGAEPEKLFF
CDR3 DNA: TGTGCCAGCAGCTTAGGTGGAGCTGAACCTGAAAAACTGTTTTTT
V gene: TRBV13
clone size: -
J gene: TRBJ1-4
D gene: -

CDR3 protein: CASSMGTEAFF
CDR3 DNA: TGTGCCAGTAGTATGGGGACAGAAGCTTTCTTT
V gene: TRBV19
clone size: -
J gene: TRBJ1-1
D gene: -

CDR3 protein: CASSDPPGGPPLGEQFF
CDR3 DNA: TGTGCCAGCAGTGATCCCCCGGGGGGCCCCCCTTTGGGTGAGCAGTTCTTC
V gene: TRBV2
clone size: -
J gene: TRBJ2-1
D gene: -

CDR3 protein: CASSLKDGGTGEFPTF
CDR3 DNA: TGTGCCAGCTCACTAAAGGATGGCGGGACAGGGGAATTCCCCACCTTC
V gene: TRBV18
clone size: -
J gene: TRBJ1-2
D gene: TRBD1

CDR3 protein: CSSSLAEQGAREQFF
CDR3 DNA: TGTTCCAGCAGCTTAGCGGAACAGGGGGCTAGGGAGCAGTTCTTC
V gene: TRBV7-9
clone size: few
J gene: TRBJ2-1
D gene: TRBD1

CDR3 protein: CAIQGSDYGYTF
CDR3 DNA: TGTGCCATCCAGGGGTCCGACTATGGCTACACCTTC
V gene: TRBV19
clone size: -
J gene: TRBJ1-2
D gene: -

CDR3 protein: CASTRQAGGPETQYF
CDR3 DNA: TGTGCCAGCACCAGACAAGCGGGGGGGCCGGAGACCCAGTACTTC
V gene: TRBV6-5
clone size: few
J gene: TRBJ2-5
D gene: TRBD2